This T cell receptor beta chain was identified in a study of blood T cell repertoires in COVID-19. The CDR3 loop spans 16 amino acids. Germline-derived CDR1 and CDR2 are MGHRA and YSYEKL. Trimming pared 5 bases from V and 0 bases from J, leaving 14 bases between. TCRdb keeps only in-frame clones here, not all; method: immunoSEQ multiplex PCR. Altogether approximately 230,000 clones are present, just over 85% being singletons, with the ten largest covering 2% to 2.5%. The TCR comes from a man younger than 45 who had recovered from COVID-19. The specimen was peripheral blood. The V gene is TRBV4-1, the J gene TRBJ1-3; possible D gene TRBD1, 5 bases. This CDR3 is CASSLYRTSSGNTIYF. The CDR3 DNA sequence: TGCGCCAGCAGCTTATACAGGACTAGCTCTGGAAACACCATATATTTT.